The clone carrying this TCR beta chain was detected a few times. CDR3 regions were amplified by Arm-PCR using iRepertoire HTBI primers to build TCR beta libraries. TCRdb reanalysed the multiplex PCR reads using MiXCR and keeps one entry per CDR3 protein. This sample yields about 430,000 distinct CDR3 sequences, of which around 20% are seen a single time; around an eighth belongs to the top ten. This entry is derived from a study of regulatory T cells in long-lasting Graves disease. The time point here: persistent/refractory GD, antithyroid drugs over 5 years with positive TRAb. Generation of the TCR library employed RNA extracted from PBMCs. V lost 5 bases to trimming and J lost 2 bases, with 10 bases between them. The CDR3 runs 14 residues. CDR1 and CDR2 from the germline V gene are SNHLY and FYNNEI.

This clonotype was obtained from a female donor with Graves disease. This specimen was peripheral blood mononuclear cells (PBMCs), taken when the disease was refractory, from a patient treated with antithyroid drugs. V is TRBV2 and J is TRBJ2-1; no clear D gene. The CDR3 region is CASSSLGTYNEQFF. The CDR3 nucleotides read TGTGCCAGCAGTTCACTGGGTACCTACAATGAGCAGTTCTTC.